The subject of this entry is one T cell receptor beta chain. Its antigen remains undetermined. No base quality values were provided; no much bigger clone lies one nucleotide off. The germline V end is reduced by 4 bases and the J end by 0 bases; junction bases left unmatched: 3. The CDR3 spans 15 residues, from the cysteine through the phenylalanine. Left in the record is the CDR3 DNA by itself, 45 bases read in frame from the first base. CDR1 LNHNV and CDR2 YYDKDF are derived from the germline V gene (reference sequence). The data belong to a study of blood T cell repertoires in COVID-19 (dated by TCRdb to about 2020). For context, the study as a whole: Collaborator samples came from the United States, Italy and Spain and covered acute and convalescent phases of COVID-19. The material from the prospective study consisted of cDNA or gDNA derived from T cells, B-cell-depleted T cells, or PBMCs. The dataset comprised deeply sampled blood TCRbeta repertoires from subjects exposed to, actively infected with, or recovered from COVID-19. The repertoires were made available in a free public database intended to serve as a resource for research on the immune response to SARS-CoV-2. The samples were drawn from the first 160 participants of the ongoing ImmuneRACE study and from 1,254 subjects provided by 6 global collaborators. Nearly every sample came with metadata listing a de-identified subject ID, COVID-19 status, age in years and sex. Where available, HLA class I and class II types were obtained from metadata supplied by the sample provider rather than from assay-based typing.

The immunoSEQ Assay, a bias-controlled multiplex PCR, was used to amplify TCRbeta CDR3 regions from genomic DNA. Regarding the original processing steps: Nucleated cell counts per sample were estimated from amplification of reference gene primers within the assay. Sequence reads were collapsed and filtered to measure the absolute abundance of every unique TCRbeta CDR3 rearrangement. For each sample, productive Simpson clonality was calculated as the square root of Simpson's diversity index over productive rearrangements. TCRdb re-hosts the immuneACCESS table, in-frame sequences only. Its copies lack some clones; in the studies checked, an unresolved V gene accounts for under half of them, and the cause for the rest is not known. That table furnishes V, J and clone size, whereas the DNA furnished D and trimming. Present in this sample are 200,000 to 250,000 clones, roughly four fifths of which were seen just once. Of the sample, 12% falls within the top ten clones.

Each collaborating institution followed its own protocols to collect whole blood in K2EDTA tubes. For TCRbeta analysis, collaborator samples were shipped as frozen whole blood, as isolated PBMCs, or as DNA extracted from either sample type. The paper's findings and limits, for the study overall: The amount of clinical and demographic metadata varied by source and participant and was provided uncurated.

The chain is encoded by TRBV15 joined to TRBJ1-2; 9 nucleotides in the junction match TRBD1. The receptor was isolated from a woman aged 40 to 50 with acute or convalescent COVID-19. The specimen was peripheral blood. CDR3 loop: CATSKGDRANYGYTF. The bases are TGTGCCACCAGCAAGGGGGACAGGGCTAACTATGGCTACACCTTC.